This entry lists 32 T cell receptor beta chains sequenced from one sample in a study of blood T cell repertoires in COVID-19 (dated by TCRdb to 2018 to 2021). The library was obtained by the immunoSEQ multiplex PCR assay. What TCRdb holds here is the immuneACCESS table cut down to in-frame rearrangements. Part of the clones is not present; checked against another copy, under half of the missing clones reflect an unresolved V gene, and the others are unexplained. Present in this sample are tens of thousands of clones, approximately 86% of which were seen just once. The leading ten clones occupy roughly 4.5% of the sample. The sample comprised peripheral blood. The receptors stem from a man aged 45-60 years with active or convalescent COVID-19.

CDR3: CASSLAGTSGGRSDTQYF. CDR3 bases: TGTGCCAGCAGCTTAGCCGGGACTAGCGGGGGGAGATCAGATACGCAGTATTTT. The chain carries TRBV7-9 and TRBJ2-3; TRBD2 matches at 15 bases. Per the germline V gene, CDR1 is SEHNR and CDR2 is FQNEAQ (reference sequence). CDR3 length: 18 amino acids. The V segment lost 0 bases and the J segment 4 bases; nucleotides outside the gene matches: 5.

This clone was seen once. The V call is TRBV2, the J call TRBJ1-5; the D gene is possibly TRBD1 (5 bases). CDR1 and CDR2 from the germline V gene are SNHLY and FYNNEI. The CDR3 totals 14 residues. Trimming cost V 2 bases and J 10 bases, with 15 bases left between them. The CDR3 reads CASSESQGISPQHF. Written as DNA, the CDR3 is TGTGCCAGCAGTGAATCCCAGGGAATCAGCCCCCAGCATTTT.

This sequence joins TRBV9 and TRBJ2-2; 11 bases map to TRBD1. The CDR3 spans 16 residues. CDR1 SGDLS and CDR2 YYNGEE come from the germline V gene. V lost 2 bases to trimming and J lost 3 bases; unmatched junction nucleotides: 3. The CDR3 DNA reads TGTGCCAGCAGCGTCCGGGACAGGGGGGACACCGGGGAGCTGTTTTTT. It is translated as CASSVRDRGDTGELFF.

The chain joins TRBV14 to TRBJ2-7; possibly TRBD2 for D (5 bases). V was trimmed by 1 base and J by 1 base, leaving 11 bases between them. Per the germline V gene, CDR1 is SGHDN and CDR2 is FVKESK. The CDR3 runs to 15 residues. The CDR3 DNA is TGTGCCAGCAGCCAAGCCCCGACGGGGTCCTACGAGCAGTACTTC. As protein: CASSQAPTGSYEQYF.

The V call is TRBV6-4, the J call TRBJ1-1; TRBD1 might be the D (5 bases). CDR1 is MRHNA, CDR2 SNTAGT, per germline. The CDR3 length is 14 residues. V was pared by 5 bases and J by 4 bases, with 14 bases between. CDR3 sequence reads: CASSRQSLSTEAFF. DNA of the CDR3: TGTGCCAGCAGTCGACAGTCCCTTAGCACTGAAGCTTTCTTT.

V and J are TRBV28 and TRBJ2-1, with D perhaps matching TRBD2 (7 bases). Germline V gene data show CDR1 as MDHEN and CDR2 as SYDVKM. With 8 bases removed from V and 7 bases from J, the gap between germline ends came to 18 bases. CDR3 length: 14 amino acids. CDR3 nucleotides: TGTGCCAGCCTAGGGGGGGGGCCGAAGAATGAGCAGTTCTTC. This sequence encodes CASLGGGPKNEQFF.

The V and J genes are TRBV19 and TRBJ1-2, with 7 positions matching TRBD1. The CDR3 covers 14 residues. Germline trimming cut 5 bases from V and 6 bases from J; bases unmatched to any gene: 9. CDR1 LNHDA and CDR2 SQIVND come from the germline V gene (reference sequence). The CDR3 bases are TGTGCCAGTAGTGGAACAGGGGCGGCGGATGGCTACACCTTC. It translates to CASSGTGAADGYTF.

To note about this clone: The same CDR3 arises from other DNA sequences in this sample as well. The chain uses TRBV4-1 and TRBJ2-5; no clear D. CDR3 length: 13 amino acids. V was cut by 3 bases and J by 2 bases, with 7 bases left in between. Germline V gene lookup returns CDR1 MGHRA and CDR2 YSYEKL. The CDR3 loop is CASSQFGQETQYF. In DNA form, the CDR3 reads TGCGCCAGCAGCCAGTTCGGGCAAGAGACCCAGTACTTC.

The chain links TRBV28 to TRBJ1-1; TRBD1 matches 9 bases. V dropped 7 bases and J dropped 5; count of bases not matched to a gene: 11. The CDR3 consists of 15 residues. The germline CDR1 and CDR2 sequences are MDHEN and SYDVKM. As DNA, the CDR3 is TGTGCCAGCACCGGACAGGGGAGGGGAGAAACTGAAGCTTTCTTT. Amino acid sequence: CASTGQGRGETEAFF.

The chain links TRBV7-6 to TRBJ2-3; perhaps TRBD2 as D (6 bases). Between the trimmed V and J ends, which lost 4 bases and 1 base, there was a span of 12 bases. The CDR3 spans 15 residues. CDR1 and CDR2 from the germline V gene are SGHVS and FNYEAQ. The CDR3: CASSSHPGGTDTQYF. CDR3 coding DNA: TGTGCCAGCAGCTCCCACCCGGGGGGCACAGATACGCAGTATTTT.

V is TRBV3-1 (or the pseudogene TRBV3-2) and J is TRBJ2-4, with D perhaps TRBD2 (6 bases). The CDR3 covers 15 residues. Per the germline V gene, CDR1 is LGHDT and CDR2 is YNNKEL (reference sequence). Trimming took 0 bases from V and 4 from J, leaving 10 bases between them. CDR3 nucleotide sequence: TGTGCCAGCAGCCAAGATCTGGACTATAAAAACATTCAGTACTTC. Residues: CASSQDLDYKNIQYF.

The rearrangement links TRBV7-8 to TRBJ2-5; 8 bases line up with TRBD2. Germline V gives CDR1 SGHVS, CDR2 FQNEAQ. CDR3 length: 15 amino acids. V lost 7 bases and J lost 1; bases outside the gene matches: 8. DNA of the CDR3: TGTGCCAGCATCGCAGGGCGGGGGGCCCAAGAGACCCAGTACTTC. This gives the protein CASIAGRGAQETQYF.

The CDR3 is CASSRDIFYEQYF. The CDR3 DNA reads as TGTGCCAGCAGTCGGGACATCTTCTACGAGCAGTACTTC. The V gene is TRBV6-2 or TRBV6-3, the J gene TRBJ2-7; D is possibly TRBD1 (6 bases). The V gene's germline CDR1 is MNHEY and CDR2 SVGEGT. This CDR3 comprises 13 residues. Trimming stripped 5 bases from V and 3 bases from J, with 11 bases between.

The chain joins TRBV2 to TRBJ1-6; no clear D. This CDR3 contains 15 residues. Trimming pared 6 bases from V and 0 bases from J, leaving 9 bases between. CDR1 is SNHLY, CDR2 FYNNEI, per germline. The CDR3 is CASREFSSYNSPLHF. CDR3 nucleotide sequence: TGTGCCAGCAGGGAGTTTAGCTCCTATAATTCACCCCTCCACTTT.

DNA for the CDR3: TGTGCCAGCAGCCCGCAGGACAGGAACACTGAAGCTTTCTTT. Amino acid sequence: CASSPQDRNTEAFF. The chain uses TRBV11-2 and TRBJ1-1, with TRBD1 as a possible D gene (6 bases). V dropped 5 bases and J dropped 1 base, with 11 bases sitting between them. This CDR3 has 14 amino acids. The germline V gene has CDR1 SGHAT and CDR2 FQNNGV.

The chain employs TRBV10-3 and TRBJ2-5; TRBD2 aligns across 9 bases. This CDR3 spans 13 amino acids. The V and J ends lost 10 bases and 2 bases, in that order; junction bases with no gene match: 5. From germline, CDR1 is ENHRY and CDR2 SYGVKD. Here the CDR3 reads CATLAGTQETQYF. The CDR3, as DNA: TGTGCCACCCTAGCGGGGACTCAAGAGACCCAGTACTTC.

The chain has TRBV9 and TRBJ1-6; TRBD1 aligns across 7 bases. Per the germline V gene, CDR1 is SGDLS and CDR2 is YYNGEE. V trimming: 5 bases; J trimming: 6 bases; junction bases outside the gene matches: 5. This CDR3 region has 14 residues. CDR3 coding DNA: TGTGCCAGCAGGAGGGACAGCATTAATTCACCCCTCCACTTT. Its translation is CASRRDSINSPLHF.

J is TRBJ2-7 and V is TRBV30; D may be TRBD2 (6 bases). The CDR3 is 14 residues long. Per the germline V gene, CDR1 is GTSNPN and CDR2 is SVGIG (reference sequence). V was shortened by 1 base and J by 2 bases, with 12 bases between the two germline ends. The CDR3 sequence: CAWSGGARAYEQYF. The DNA for the CDR3 is TGTGCCTGGAGTGGCGGGGCCAGAGCCTACGAGCAGTACTTC.

The chain carries TRBV6-6 and TRBJ1-5; D is ambiguous. The length of the CDR3 is 11 residues. Trimming took 4 bases from V and 6 from J, leaving 4 bases between them. Germline CDR1 MNHNY, CDR2 SVGAGI (reference sequence). Written as DNA, the CDR3 is TGTGCCAGCAGTTCCGGTCAGCCCCAGCATTTT. Protein sequence: CASSSGQPQHF.

The chain employs TRBV2 and TRBJ2-3, with 8 positions matching TRBD1. Germline trimming cut 4 bases from V and 4 bases from J; bases unmatched to any gene: 7. Germline CDR1 SNHLY, CDR2 FYNNEI. The length of the CDR3 is 15 residues. CDR3 DNA sequence: TGTGCCAGCAGTGCGGGCAGGGGGCCATCAGATACGCAGTATTTT. It codes for CASSAGRGPSDTQYF.

The chain couples TRBV5-1 to TRBJ2-2; D is ambiguous. Deletions cut 0 bases from V and 1 base from J, with 7 bases between. The CDR3 consists of 15 residues. Germline values: CDR1 SGHRS, CDR2 YFSETQ. For the CDR3, the DNA is TGCGCCAGCAGCTTGGAGGCAGGGAACACCGGGGAGCTGTTTTTT. It translates to CASSLEAGNTGELFF. The full variable domain, rest sourced from reference TRBV5-1 and TRBJ2-2, is KAGVTQTPRYLIKTRGQQVTLSCSPISGHRSVSWYQQTPGQGLQFLFEYFSETQRNKGNFPGRFSGRQFSNSRSEMNVSTLELGDSALYLCASSLEAGNTGELFFGEGSRLTVL.

V is TRBV13 and J is TRBJ1-1; perhaps TRBD1 as D (5 bases). V gave up 6 bases and J gave up 7 bases, with 18 bases separating them. Germline CDR1 reads PRHDT; CDR2 reads FYEKMQ (reference sequence). The length of the CDR3 is 14 residues. The CDR3 bases are TGTGCCAGCAGACCAATTTCAGGGAGGAGTGAAGCTTTCTTT. It specifies CASRPISGRSEAFF.

The rearrangement joins TRBV5-1 to TRBJ2-1; 7 nucleotides line up with TRBD1. The junction had 19 bases not matched to a gene; V was cut back by 2 bases and J by 8 bases. Per the germline V gene, CDR1 is SGHRS and CDR2 is YFSETQ. The CDR3 has 18 amino acids. CDR3 in amino acids: CASSLRPTGLSLDDEQFF. The CDR3 DNA is TGCGCCAGCAGCTTACGACCGACAGGGTTAAGTTTAGACGATGAGCAGTTCTTC.

The table lists this clone with a few counts. The V call is TRBV7-9, the J call TRBJ2-1; 10 nucleotides match TRBD2. The CDR3 runs to 15 residues. Germline lookup yields CDR1 SEHNR and CDR2 FQNEAQ (reference sequence). Trimming took 1 base from V and 10 from J; bases not matched to a gene: 7. CDR3 residues: CASSLGPILAGEQFF. CDR3 in DNA: TGTGCCAGCAGCTTAGGCCCCATACTAGCGGGGGAGCAGTTCTTC.

This chain links TRBV7-9 with TRBJ2-1; maybe TRBD1 (5 bases). CDR3 length: 16 amino acids. Trimming removed 1 base from V and 1 base from J, with 11 bases in between. Germline CDR1 reads SEHNR; CDR2 reads FQNEAQ (reference sequence). CDR3 bases: TGTGCCAGCAGCTTAGGACAGATCAATTCCTACAATGAGCAGTTCTTC. This codes for CASSLGQINSYNEQFF.

The gene calls are TRBV12-3 or TRBV12-4 and TRBJ1-1; D is unresolved. V dropped 4 bases and J dropped 6 bases, with 9 bases sitting between them. This CDR3 is 12 amino acids long. The DNA of the CDR3 is TGTGCCAGCAGTTACCCCGGGGCTGAAGCTTTCTTT. Its translation is CASSYPGAEAFF.

The chain links TRBV19 to TRBJ1-3; a possible D gene is TRBD1 (6 bases). In germline, CDR1 is LNHDA, CDR2 SQIVND (reference sequence). Trimming took 6 bases from V and 1 from J, leaving 13 bases between them. There are 15 residues in the CDR3. CDR3 sequence: CASRKNTGSGNTIYF. The CDR3 coding sequence is TGTGCCAGTAGAAAAAATACAGGGTCTGGAAACACCATATATTTT.

The chain has TRBV6-5 and TRBJ1-2; a weak D match, TRBD1 (6 bases). V lost 2 bases, J lost 6 bases, and 13 bases lay in between. Germline V CDR1 and CDR2: MNHEY, SVGAGI. The CDR3 is 14 residues long. The CDR3 here is CASSYPGGLDGYTF. The CDR3 DNA follows: TGTGCCAGCAGTTACCCGGGGGGGCTGGATGGCTACACCTTC.

This clone appeared a single time. V and J are TRBV10-3 and TRBJ2-1, with 7 bases identical to TRBD1. The CDR3 is made up of 15 amino acids. With 2 bases clipped from V and 3 bases from J, the junction kept 4 bases outside the gene matches. Germline lookup yields CDR1 ENHRY and CDR2 SYGVKD. This chain's CDR3 is CAISEGQARYNEQFF. The DNA for the CDR3 is TGTGCCATCAGTGAGGGACAGGCCCGCTACAATGAGCAGTTCTTC.

The rearrangement joins TRBV2 to TRBJ2-1; 8 bases align to TRBD1. Germline CDR1 is SNHLY and CDR2 is FYNNEI. V lost 6 bases to trimming and J lost 10 bases; unmatched junction nucleotides: 2. The CDR3 is made up of 11 amino acids. The CDR3 coding sequence is TGTGCCAGCAGAGCAGGGGGCGAGCAGTTCTTC. As protein: CASRAGGEQFF.

The CDR3 region is CASSQGVKRGYSNQPQHF. In DNA form, the CDR3 reads TGTGCCAGCAGCCAAGGTGTAAAGAGGGGGTATAGCAATCAGCCCCAGCATTTT. The chain recombines TRBV3-1 (or the pseudogene TRBV3-2) with TRBJ1-5, with D perhaps matching TRBD1 (6 bases). V was shortened by 1 base and J by 0 bases, with 16 bases between the two germline ends. Germline V gene lookup returns CDR1 LGHDT and CDR2 YNNKEL (reference sequence). This CDR3 is 18 amino acids long.

This clone was recorded only once. The chain links TRBV14 to TRBJ1-6; D unclear. The CDR3 sequence is 14 residues long. Germline V CDR1 and CDR2: SGHDN, FVKESK. Deletions cut 1 base from V and 9 bases from J, with 10 bases between. For the CDR3, the DNA is TGTGCCAGCAGCCAAGGAACAGCTACTTCACCCCTCCACTTT. Its translation: CASSQGTATSPLHF.